The clone carrying this T cell receptor (beta chain) was detected ten times or more. The antigen is undetermined. Each cDNA held unique molecular identifiers, and template switching gave it a universal primer site. TCRdb used MiXCR to reprocess the 5' RACE reads, holding one entry per CDR3 protein. In the table there are some 560,000 distinct CDR3 sequences, roughly 9.9% of which are singletons. This CDR3 spans 14 amino acids. The trim removed 2 bases at V and 5 bases at J, leaving 2 bases unmatched. Germline V CDR1 and CDR2: MRHNA, SNTAGT. This specimen belongs to a study of identical twins. Study-level findings and limits: There was an excess of low generation probability in the out-of-frame alpha sequences that twins shared. Invariant populations such as MAIT and iNKT cells could partly muddle zero-insertion analyses.

This same sample was also taken into another study, of yellow fever vaccine responses in identical twins.

The V call is TRBV6-4, the J call TRBJ2-1; 8 positions agree with TRBD2. Sequencing was performed on PBMCs. This receptor was obtained from a young woman in good health. The CDR3 DNA reads TGTGCCAGCAGTGACGCGGGAGGCCACAATGAGCAGTTCTTC. It specifies CASSDAGGHNEQFF.